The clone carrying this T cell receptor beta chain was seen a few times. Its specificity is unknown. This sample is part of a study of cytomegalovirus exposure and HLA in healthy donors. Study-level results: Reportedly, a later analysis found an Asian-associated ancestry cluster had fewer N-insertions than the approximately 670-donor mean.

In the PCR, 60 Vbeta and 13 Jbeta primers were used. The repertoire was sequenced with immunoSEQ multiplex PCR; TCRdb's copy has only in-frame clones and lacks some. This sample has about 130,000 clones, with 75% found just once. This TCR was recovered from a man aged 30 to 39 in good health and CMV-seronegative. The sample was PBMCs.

The CDR3 here is CASSPDTGASSYEQYF. The CDR3 DNA reads as TGTGCCAGCAGCCCTGACACAGGGGCAAGCTCCTACGAGCAGTACTTC. The gene calls are TRBV5-6 and TRBJ2-7; 7 nucleotides agree with TRBD1. The CDR3 extends over 16 amino acids. The germline gives CDR1 SGHDT, CDR2 YYEEEE. V shed 4 bases and J 0 bases; nucleotides not matched to a gene: 10. The complete variable domain, with remaining parts taken from reference TRBV5-6 and TRBJ2-7, reads DAGVTQSPTHLIKTRGQQVTLRCSPKSGHDTVSWYQQALGQGPQFIFQYYEEEERQRGNFPDRFSGHQFPNYSSELNVNALLLGDSALYLCASSPDTGASSYEQYFGPGTRLTVT.